This T cell receptor (beta chain) comes out of a study of blood T cell repertoires in COVID-19. Study context: The United States, Italy and Spain supplied acute and convalescent COVID-19 samples.

Germline V gene data show CDR1 as LGHDT and CDR2 as YNNKEL (reference sequence). The CDR3 extends over 15 amino acids. Deletions cut 0 bases from V and 6 bases from J, with 13 bases between. Sequenced by immunoSEQ multiplex PCR; TCRdb stores in-frame clones only, minus some. The repertoire holds over 200,000 clones, with about 84% as singletons. Sequenced: PBMCs or T cells enriched from blood (not recorded which). This sequence was found in a man in his sixties who had recovered from COVID-19. The rearrangement joins TRBV3-1 (or the pseudogene TRBV3-2) to TRBJ2-3; D perhaps matches TRBD2 (6 bases). CDR3 DNA sequence: TGTGCCAGCAGCCAAGATGGGGGACTTCGGGATACGCAGTATTTT. Amino acid sequence: CASSQDGGLRDTQYF.